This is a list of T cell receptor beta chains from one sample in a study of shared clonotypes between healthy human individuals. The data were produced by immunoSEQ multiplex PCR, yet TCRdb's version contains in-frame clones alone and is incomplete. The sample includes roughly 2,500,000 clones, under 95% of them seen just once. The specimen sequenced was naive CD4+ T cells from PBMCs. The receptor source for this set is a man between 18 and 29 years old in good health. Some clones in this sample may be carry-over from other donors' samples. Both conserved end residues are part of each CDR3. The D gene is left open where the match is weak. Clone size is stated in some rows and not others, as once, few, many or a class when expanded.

CDR3 protein: CASIGGNYGYTF; CDR3 DNA: TGTGCCAGCATCGGCGGTAACTATGGCTACACCTTC; clone size: .; V gene: TRBV28; D gene: .; J gene: TRBJ1-2; CDR3 length: 12
CDR3 protein: CASSLGGSYNEQFF; CDR3 DNA: TGTGCCAGCAGCTTAGGAGGGAGCTACAATGAGCAGTTCTTC; clone size: .; V gene: TRBV7-2; D gene: .; J gene: TRBJ2-1; CDR3 length: 14
CDR3 protein: CASSLLGGGTGDEQYF; CDR3 DNA: TGTGCCAGCAGCTTACTAGGGGGGGGTACCGGCGACGAGCAGTACTTC; clone size: .; V gene: TRBV7-2; D gene: .; J gene: TRBJ2-7; CDR3 length: 16
CDR3 protein: CASSLAGGPHEQYF; CDR3 DNA: TGCGCCAGCAGCTTGGCGGGAGGGCCCCACGAGCAGTACTTC; clone size: .; V gene: TRBV5-1; D gene: TRBD2; J gene: TRBJ2-7; CDR3 length: 14
CDR3 protein: CASSLVGVQPQHF; CDR3 DNA: TGTGCCAGCAGTTTGGTGGGTGTGCAGCCCCAGCATTTT; clone size: .; V gene: TRBV28; D gene: .; J gene: TRBJ1-5; CDR3 length: 13
CDR3 protein: CASSLQRASNQPQHF; CDR3 DNA: TGTGCCAGCAGCCTACAGCGGGCTAGCAATCAGCCCCAGCATTTT; clone size: .; V gene: TRBV2; D gene: .; J gene: TRBJ1-5; CDR3 length: 15
CDR3 protein: CASSGSNQPQHF; CDR3 DNA: TGTGCCAGCAGCGGAAGCAATCAGCCCCAGCATTTT; clone size: few; V gene: TRBV16; D gene: .; J gene: TRBJ1-5; CDR3 length: 12
CDR3 protein: CASSPGTAITYEQYF; CDR3 DNA: TGTGCCAGCAGCCCCGGGACTGCTATAACTTACGAGCAGTACTTC; clone size: .; V gene: TRBV7-3; D gene: .; J gene: TRBJ2-7; CDR3 length: 15
CDR3 protein: CASSLDAGGPQETQYF; CDR3 DNA: TGTGCCAGCAGCTTAGACGCGGGAGGCCCCCAAGAGACCCAGTACTTC; clone size: .; V gene: TRBV7-9; D gene: TRBD2; J gene: TRBJ2-5; CDR3 length: 16
CDR3 protein: CAISESVGQSYEQYF; CDR3 DNA: TGTGCCATCAGTGAGTCGGTAGGGCAGTCCTACGAGCAGTACTTC; clone size: .; V gene: TRBV10-3; D gene: .; J gene: TRBJ2-7; CDR3 length: 15
CDR3 protein: CASSPFPGLLNTQYF; CDR3 DNA: TGTGCCAGCAGCCCATTTCCGGGGTTGTTGAATACGCAGTATTTT; clone size: .; V gene: TRBV7-3; D gene: .; J gene: TRBJ2-3; CDR3 length: 15
CDR3 protein: CASSLQSQGAGEQYF; CDR3 DNA: TGTGCCAGCTCACTCCAATCCCAGGGGGCTGGGGAGCAGTACTTC; clone size: .; V gene: TRBV18; D gene: TRBD1; J gene: TRBJ2-7; CDR3 length: 15
CDR3 protein: CASTRTSGSGETQYF; CDR3 DNA: TGCGCCAGCACTCGGACTAGCGGGAGTGGGGAGACCCAGTACTTC; clone size: .; V gene: TRBV5-1; D gene: TRBD2; J gene: TRBJ2-5; CDR3 length: 15
CDR3 protein: CASSEIRGIGTEAFF; CDR3 DNA: TGTGCCAGCAGTGAAATAAGGGGTATCGGCACTGAAGCTTTCTTT; clone size: .; V gene: TRBV6-1; D gene: .; J gene: TRBJ1-1; CDR3 length: 15
CDR3 protein: CASSEAGGYPYEQYF; CDR3 DNA: TGTGCCAGCAGTGAGGCGGGAGGCTATCCCTACGAGCAGTACTTC; clone size: .; V gene: TRBV2; D gene: TRBD2; J gene: TRBJ2-7; CDR3 length: 15
CDR3 protein: CASSVAGTASGNTIYF; CDR3 DNA: TGTGCCAGTAGTGTGGCCGGGACAGCCTCTGGAAACACCATATATTTT; clone size: .; V gene: TRBV19; D gene: TRBD1; J gene: TRBJ1-3; CDR3 length: 16